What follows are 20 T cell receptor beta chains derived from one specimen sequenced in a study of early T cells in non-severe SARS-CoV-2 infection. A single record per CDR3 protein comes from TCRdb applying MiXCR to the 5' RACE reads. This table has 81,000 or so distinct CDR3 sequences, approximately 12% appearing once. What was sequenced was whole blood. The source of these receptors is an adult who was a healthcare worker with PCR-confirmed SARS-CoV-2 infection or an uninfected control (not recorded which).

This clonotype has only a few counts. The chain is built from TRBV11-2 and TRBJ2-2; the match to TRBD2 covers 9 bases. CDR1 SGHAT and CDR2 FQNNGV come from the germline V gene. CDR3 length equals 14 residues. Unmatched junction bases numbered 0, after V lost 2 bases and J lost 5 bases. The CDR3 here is CASSLLAGTGELFF. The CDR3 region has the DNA TGTGCCAGCAGCTTACTAGCGGGAACCGGGGAGCTGTTTTTT. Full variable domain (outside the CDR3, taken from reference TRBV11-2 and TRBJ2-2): EAGVAQSPRYKIIEKRQSVAFWCNPISGHATLYWYQQILGQGPKLLIQFQNNGVVDDSQLPKDRFSAERLKGVDSTLKIQPAKLEDSAVYLCASSLLAGTGELFFGEGSRLTVL.

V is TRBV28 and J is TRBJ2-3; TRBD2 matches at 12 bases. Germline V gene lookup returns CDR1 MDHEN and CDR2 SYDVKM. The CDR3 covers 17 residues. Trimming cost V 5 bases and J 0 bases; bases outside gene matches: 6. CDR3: CASSLAGGGLSTDTQYF. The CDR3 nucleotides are TGTGCCAGCAGTCTAGCGGGAGGGGGTCTAAGCACAGATACGCAGTATTTT.

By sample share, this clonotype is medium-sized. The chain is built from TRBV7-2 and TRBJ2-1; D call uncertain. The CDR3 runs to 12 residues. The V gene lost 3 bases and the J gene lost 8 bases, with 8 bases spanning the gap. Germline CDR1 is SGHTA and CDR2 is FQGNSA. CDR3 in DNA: TGTGCCAGCAGCTTTGCGGTCTATGAGCAGTTCTTC. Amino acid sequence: CASSFAVYEQFF.

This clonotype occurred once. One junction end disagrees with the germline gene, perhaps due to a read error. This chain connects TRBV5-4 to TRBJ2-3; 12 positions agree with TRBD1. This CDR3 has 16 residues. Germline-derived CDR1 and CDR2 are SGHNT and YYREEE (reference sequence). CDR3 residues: CASSLGQGARTDTQYF. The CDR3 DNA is TGTGCCAGCAGTTTGGGACAGGGGGCGCGGACAGATACGCAGTATTTT.

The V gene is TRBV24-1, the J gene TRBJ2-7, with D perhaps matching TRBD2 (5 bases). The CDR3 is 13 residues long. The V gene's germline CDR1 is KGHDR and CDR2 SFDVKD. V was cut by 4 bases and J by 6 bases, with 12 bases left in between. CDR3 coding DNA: TGTGCCACCAGTGAGCAGCGGCTTTCCGAGCAGTACTTC. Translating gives CATSEQRLSEQYF.

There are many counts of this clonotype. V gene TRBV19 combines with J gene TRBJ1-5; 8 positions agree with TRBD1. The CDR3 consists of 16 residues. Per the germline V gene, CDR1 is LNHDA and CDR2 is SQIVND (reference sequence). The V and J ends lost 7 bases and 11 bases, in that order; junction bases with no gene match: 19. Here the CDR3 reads CASTSIGQGGVGAQHF. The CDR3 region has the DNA TGTGCCAGTACGTCAATCGGACAGGGCGGGGTTGGGGCCCAGCATTTT.

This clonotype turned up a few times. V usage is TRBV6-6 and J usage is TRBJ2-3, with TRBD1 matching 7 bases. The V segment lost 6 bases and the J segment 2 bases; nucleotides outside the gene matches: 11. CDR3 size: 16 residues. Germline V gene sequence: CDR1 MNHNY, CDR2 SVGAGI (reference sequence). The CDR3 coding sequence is TGTGCCAGCAGGACCCACCAGGGGGACCCCACAGATACGCAGTATTTT. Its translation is CASRTHQGDPTDTQYF.

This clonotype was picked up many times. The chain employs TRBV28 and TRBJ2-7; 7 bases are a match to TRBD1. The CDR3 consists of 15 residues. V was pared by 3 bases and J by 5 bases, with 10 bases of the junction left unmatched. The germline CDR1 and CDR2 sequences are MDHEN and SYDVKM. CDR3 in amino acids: CASSFLGGQGDEQYF. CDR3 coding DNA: TGTGCCAGCAGTTTTCTAGGCGGGCAGGGGGACGAGCAGTACTTC.

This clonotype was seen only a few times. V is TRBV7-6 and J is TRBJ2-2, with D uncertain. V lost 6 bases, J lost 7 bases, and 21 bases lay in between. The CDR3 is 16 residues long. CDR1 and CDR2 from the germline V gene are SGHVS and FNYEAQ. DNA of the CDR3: TGTGCCAGCAGTCGAGAGGTAGCTGAACACAGCGGGGAGCTGTTTTTT. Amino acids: CASSREVAEHSGELFF.

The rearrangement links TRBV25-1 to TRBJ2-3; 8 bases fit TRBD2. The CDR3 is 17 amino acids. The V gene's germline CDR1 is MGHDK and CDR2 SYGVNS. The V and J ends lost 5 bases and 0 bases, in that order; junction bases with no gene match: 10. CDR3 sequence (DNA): TGTGCCAGCAGTACTGCCGGAACTAGCGGTAGCACAGATACGCAGTATTTT. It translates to CASSTAGTSGSTDTQYF.

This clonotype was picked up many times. This chain's CDR3 is CSARAGTGERHGYTF. The DNA for the CDR3 is TGCAGTGCCAGGGCCGGGACAGGGGAGAGACATGGCTACACCTTC. The chain employs TRBV20-1 and TRBJ1-2; 10 nucleotides match TRBD1. V was clipped by 6 bases and J by 6 bases; unmatched bases: 13. Germline V gene lookup returns CDR1 DFQATT and CDR2 SNEGSKA (reference sequence). This CDR3 comprises 15 residues.

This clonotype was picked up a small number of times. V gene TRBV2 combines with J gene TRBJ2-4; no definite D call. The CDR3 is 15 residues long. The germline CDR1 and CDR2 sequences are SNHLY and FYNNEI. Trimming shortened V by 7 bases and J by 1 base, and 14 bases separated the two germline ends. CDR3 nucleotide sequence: TGTGCCAGCACTAGAATCGAGATGGCCAAAAACATTCAGTACTTC. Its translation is CASTRIEMAKNIQYF.

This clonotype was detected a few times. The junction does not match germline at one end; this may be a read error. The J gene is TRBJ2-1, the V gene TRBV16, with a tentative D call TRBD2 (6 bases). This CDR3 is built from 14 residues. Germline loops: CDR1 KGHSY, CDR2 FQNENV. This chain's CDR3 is CVSSRASGLAEQFF. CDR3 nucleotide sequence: TGTGTCAGCAGCCGAGCCTCTGGGCTAGCGGAGCAGTTCTTC.

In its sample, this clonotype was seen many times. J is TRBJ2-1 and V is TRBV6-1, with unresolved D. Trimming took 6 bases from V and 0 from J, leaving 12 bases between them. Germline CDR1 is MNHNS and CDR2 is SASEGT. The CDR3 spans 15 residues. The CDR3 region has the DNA TGTGCCAGCAGGGCGCGATTGAGCTCCTACAATGAGCAGTTCTTC. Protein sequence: CASRARLSSYNEQFF.

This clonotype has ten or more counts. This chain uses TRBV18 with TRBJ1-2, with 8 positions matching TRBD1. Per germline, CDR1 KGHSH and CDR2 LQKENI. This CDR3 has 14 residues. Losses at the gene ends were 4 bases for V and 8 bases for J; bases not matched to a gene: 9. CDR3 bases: TGTGCCAGCTCACAGGACAGGGCGGCAAGAGGCTACACCTTC. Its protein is CASSQDRAARGYTF.

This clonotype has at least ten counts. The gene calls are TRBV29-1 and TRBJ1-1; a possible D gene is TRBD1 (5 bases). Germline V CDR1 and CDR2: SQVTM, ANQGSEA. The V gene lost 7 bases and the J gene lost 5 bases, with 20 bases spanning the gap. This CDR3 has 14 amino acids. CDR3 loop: CSAVVHMGRTEAFF. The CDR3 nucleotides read TGCAGCGCCGTGGTCCACATGGGACGGACTGAAGCTTTCTTT.

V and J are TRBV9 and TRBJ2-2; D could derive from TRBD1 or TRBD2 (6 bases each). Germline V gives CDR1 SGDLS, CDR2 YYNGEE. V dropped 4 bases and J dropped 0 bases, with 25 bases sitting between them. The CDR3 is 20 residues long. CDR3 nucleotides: TGTGCCAGCAGCCCCAAGACCCAGGGGAGGACCGGGGCGAACACCGGGGAGCTGTTTTTT. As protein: CASSPKTQGRTGANTGELFF.

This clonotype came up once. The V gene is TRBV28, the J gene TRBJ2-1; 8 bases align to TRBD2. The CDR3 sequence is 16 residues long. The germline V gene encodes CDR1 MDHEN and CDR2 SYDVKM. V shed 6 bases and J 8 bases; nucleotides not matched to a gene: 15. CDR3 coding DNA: TGTGCCAGCAGGGGAGCGGGAGTGGGGTCCGGGGATGAGCAGTTCTTC. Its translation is CASRGAGVGSGDEQFF. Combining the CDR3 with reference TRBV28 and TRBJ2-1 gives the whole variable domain DVKVTQSSRYLVKRTGEKVFLECVQDMDHENMFWYRQDPGLGLRLIYFSYDVKMKEKGDIPEGYSVSREKKERFSLILESASTNQTSMYLCASRGAGVGSGDEQFFGPGTRLTVL.

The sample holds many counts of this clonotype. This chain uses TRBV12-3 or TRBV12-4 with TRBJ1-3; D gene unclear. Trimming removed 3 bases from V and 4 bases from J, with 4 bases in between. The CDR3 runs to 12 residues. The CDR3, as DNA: TGTGCCAGCAGTTTCAAGGGAAACACCATATATTTT. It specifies CASSFKGNTIYF.

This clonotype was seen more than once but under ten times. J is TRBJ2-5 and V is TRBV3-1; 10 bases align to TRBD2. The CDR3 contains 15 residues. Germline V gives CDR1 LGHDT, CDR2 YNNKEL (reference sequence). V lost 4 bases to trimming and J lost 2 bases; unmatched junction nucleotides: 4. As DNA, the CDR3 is TGTGCCAGCAGCCCGACTAGCGGGTATCAAGAGACCCAGTACTTC. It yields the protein CASSPTSGYQETQYF.